The present TCR beta chain was sequenced within a study of shared clonotypes between healthy human individuals. Study overall: Donors consisted of a couple of women and three men between 18 and 49. Three plates each covered CD4 naive and memory; CD8 naive two, CD8 memory one. General study findings and limits: The study drew on few donors, limiting represented genetic and exposure-history diversity.

Libraries were prepared by immunoSEQ multiplex PCR; TCRdb keeps only in-frame clonotypes and omits some of them. The repertoire includes some 1.5 million clones, over 95% of them detected once, and 1.2% sits in the top ten. Donation came from healthy HIV-negative adults that had no recent acute infections or vaccinations. Germline V gene lookup returns CDR1 MNHEY and CDR2 SVGAGI. The CDR3 has 14 residues. The junction had 8 bases not matched to a gene; V was cut back by 6 bases and J by 5 bases. Of note for this clone: Antigen: not known.

This receptor was taken from a man aged 30 to 45 in good health. The material sequenced was naive CD4+ T cells sorted from blood. Subset indicated: CD45RA+ positively selected. The chain employs TRBV6-5 and TRBJ1-1; 8 bases agree with TRBD1. Here the CDR3 reads CASRDRGKGTEAFF. CDR3 DNA: TGTGCCAGCAGAGACAGGGGAAAGGGAACTGAAGCTTTCTTT.